These 19 T cell receptor beta chains share one sample of origin, sequenced in a study of T cell responses to AZD1222 COVID-19 vaccine. Sequencing was performed with immunoSEQ multiplex PCR; in TCRdb, only in-frame clones are kept and a portion is missing. Here the sample spans about 130,000 clones, just under 95% being singletons. This specimen was peripheral blood, taken 28 days after the second AZD1222 dose. Every receptor here comes from an adult who received the AZD1222 COVID-19 vaccine.

In its sample, this clone was seen once. The rearrangement links TRBV4-3 to TRBJ1-1; D is unresolved. Germline V gene sequence: CDR1 LGHNA, CDR2 YSLEER. V lost 1 base, J lost 3 bases, and 6 bases lay in between. The CDR3 length is 13 residues. The CDR3 DNA reads as TGCGCCAGCAGCCAAGTCCTGGACACTGAAGCTTTCTTT. As protein: CASSQVLDTEAFF.

CDR3 region: CASSYQDRRNEKLFF. The CDR3 DNA reads as TGTGCCAGCAGTTACCAGGACAGACGTAATGAAAAACTGTTTTTT. This sequence joins TRBV6-2 or TRBV6-3 and TRBJ1-4, with a weak D call TRBD1 (6 bases). Germline V gives CDR1 MNHEY, CDR2 SVGEGT. The CDR3 has 15 amino acids. V lost 2 bases and J 4 bases, leaving 11 bases between the germline ends.

The rearrangement joins TRBV2 to TRBJ1-5; D is undetermined. Germline V CDR1 and CDR2: SNHLY, FYNNEI. The V end lost 1 base, the J end lost 1 base, and 5 bases lay between the germline ends. The CDR3 extends over 14 amino acids. The DNA for the CDR3 is TGTGCCAGCAGTGAAGTGGGAAGCAATCAGCCCCAGCATTTT. Its protein is CASSEVGSNQPQHF.

CDR3 residues: CASSPRPGTPRDYGYTF. The CDR3 DNA reads TGTGCCAGCTCACCACGTCCCGGGACACCAAGGGACTATGGCTACACCTTC. The chain employs TRBV18 and TRBJ1-2; D perhaps matches TRBD1 (6 bases). Trimming stripped 1 base from V and 3 bases from J, with 18 bases between. The V gene's germline CDR1 is KGHSH and CDR2 LQKENI. The CDR3 length is 17 residues.

This clone was detected once. The chain couples TRBV7-2 to TRBJ1-5; D gene ambiguous. The length of the CDR3 is 14 residues. The germline V and J ends were trimmed by 6 bases and 2 bases, with 11 bases remaining between them. Per the germline V gene, CDR1 is SGHTA and CDR2 is FQGNSA. The DNA for the CDR3 is TGTGCCAGCAGGCCTTTGGAGGGCAATCAGCCCCAGCATTTT. This gives the protein CASRPLEGNQPQHF.

This chain links TRBV30 with TRBJ1-1, with TRBD1 identical over 11 bases. Germline CDR1 reads GTSNPN; CDR2 reads SVGIG (reference sequence). This CDR3 has 14 amino acids. V was clipped by 2 bases and J by 4 bases; unmatched bases: 3. The CDR3 region is CAWSRDRGTTEAFF. CDR3 nucleotide sequence: TGTGCCTGGAGTAGGGACAGGGGGACCACTGAAGCTTTCTTT.

This chain connects TRBV7-2 to TRBJ2-7; tentative D call: TRBD1 (6 bases). Germline assignment: CDR1 SGHTA and CDR2 FQGNSA. The CDR3 length is 15 residues. With 2 bases removed from V and 3 bases from J, the gap between germline ends came to 14 bases. CDR3 sequence reads: CASSLSPGHGYEQYF. CDR3 DNA: TGTGCCAGCAGCTTATCCCCGGGACACGGCTACGAGCAGTACTTC. The whole variable domain, filled in from reference TRBV7-2 and TRBJ2-7, reads GAGVSQSPSNKVTEKGKDVELRCDPISGHTALYWYRQSLGQGLEFLIYFQGNSAPDKSGLPSDRFSAERTGGSVSTLTIQRTQQEDSAVYLCASSLSPGHGYEQYFGPGTRLTVT.

J is TRBJ2-2 and V is TRBV9; D may be TRBD1 (5 bases). V was cut by 4 bases and J by 8 bases, with 12 bases left in between. The length of the CDR3 is 13 residues. CDR1 and CDR2 from the germline V gene are SGDLS and YYNGEE. CDR3 nucleotides: TGTGCCAGCAGCCAAACAGGTTTGGGGGAGCTGTTTTTT. Amino acids: CASSQTGLGELFF.

This clone was found a few times. J is TRBJ2-2 and V is TRBV4-3; D is unclear. The CDR3 sequence is 16 residues long. Per germline, CDR1 LGHNA and CDR2 YSLEER. With 0 bases removed from V and 2 bases from J, the gap between germline ends came to 10 bases. The CDR3 bases are TGCGCCAGCAGCCAAGATTGGGCCAGTAACACCGGGGAGCTGTTTTTT. Protein product: CASSQDWASNTGELFF.

The V gene is TRBV28, the J gene TRBJ1-1, with 10 bases identical to TRBD1. Germline loops: CDR1 MDHEN, CDR2 SYDVKM. The V gene end was trimmed by 5 bases and the J gene end by 4 bases; junction bases not matched to a gene: 7. This CDR3 spans 15 amino acids. The CDR3 DNA reads TGTGCCAGCAGTACTGCTTGGACAGGGGGCACTGAAGCTTTCTTT. This sequence encodes CASSTAWTGGTEAFF. The complete variable domain, with remaining parts taken from reference TRBV28 and TRBJ1-1, reads DVKVTQSSRYLVKRTGEKVFLECVQDMDHENMFWYRQDPGLGLRLIYFSYDVKMKEKGDIPEGYSVSREKKERFSLILESASTNQTSMYLCASSTAWTGGTEAFFGQGTRLTVV.

This chain links TRBV7-2 with TRBJ1-1; D remains unclear. The germline CDR1 and CDR2 sequences are SGHTA and FQGNSA. Trimming stripped 5 bases from V and 10 bases from J, with 17 bases between. The CDR3 is 13 amino acids. The CDR3, as DNA: TGTGCCAGCAGCCTAGGCTGGGCAGGTGGAGCTTTCTTT. This gives the protein CASSLGWAGGAFF.

The chain employs TRBV5-1 and TRBJ1-4; a weak D match, TRBD1 (6 bases). In germline, CDR1 is SGHRS, CDR2 YFSETQ. V was shortened by 3 bases and J by 8 bases, with 20 bases between the two germline ends. The CDR3 sequence is 16 residues long. In nucleotides, the CDR3 is TGCGCCAGCAGCTCCCTGGGATTGGGGGGCGAGGAAAAACTGTTTTTT. Its protein product is CASSSLGLGGEEKLFF.

The chain links TRBV20-1 to TRBJ1-2, with D maybe TRBD1 (5 bases). Between the trimmed V and J ends, which lost 3 bases and 8 bases, there was a span of 25 bases. The CDR3 has 16 residues. Germline V gene sequence: CDR1 DFQATT, CDR2 SNEGSKA (reference sequence). The CDR3 nucleotides read TGCAGTGCTAGTTTGGACATTACGGAAGGAGATGGGGGCTACACCTTC. Its protein is CSASLDITEGDGGYTF.

CDR3 loop: CASSFSTGTHEQYF. DNA for the CDR3: TGTGCCAGCAGCTTTTCGACAGGGACCCACGAGCAGTACTTC. The rearrangement uses TRBV11-2 and TRBJ2-7; 7 bases fit TRBD1. In germline, CDR1 is SGHAT, CDR2 FQNNGV. The CDR3 has 14 amino acids. V was pared by 3 bases and J by 5 bases, with 7 bases of the junction left unmatched.

V gene TRBV11-3 combines with J gene TRBJ2-1, with 8 bases identical to TRBD2. The V and J ends lost 2 bases and 4 bases, in that order; junction bases with no gene match: 7. The CDR3 has 16 residues. CDR1 and CDR2 from the germline V gene are SGHNT and YENEEA. The CDR3 loop is CASSLRGTSGYNEQFF. CDR3 in DNA: TGTGCCAGCAGCTTACGGGGAACTAGCGGTTACAATGAGCAGTTCTTC.

The chain combines TRBV5-4 with TRBJ2-3, with TRBD2 matching 8 bases. The CDR3 is 15 amino acids. V lost 2 bases, J lost 1 base, and 3 bases stayed unmatched. The germline gives CDR1 SGHNT, CDR2 YYREEE (reference sequence). The CDR3, as DNA: TGTGCCAGCAGCTTAAGCGGGGGTGGCACAGATACGCAGTATTTT. Its protein product is CASSLSGGGTDTQYF.

This chain joins TRBV3-1 (or the pseudogene TRBV3-2) and TRBJ2-1, with unresolved D. The CDR3 covers 12 residues. Trimming removed 3 bases from V and 5 bases from J, with 5 bases in between. Germline V gene sequence: CDR1 LGHDT, CDR2 YNNKEL (reference sequence). CDR3 in DNA: TGTGCCAGCAGCCAGGTGAACAATGAGCAGTTCTTC. Protein: CASSQVNNEQFF.

The J gene is TRBJ2-7, the V gene TRBV7-8; TRBD1 agrees at 7 bases. CDR3 length: 14 amino acids. CDR1 and CDR2 from the germline V gene are SGHVS and FQNEAQ. V trimming: 4 bases; J trimming: 5 bases; junction bases outside the gene matches: 8. CDR3 in DNA: TGTGCCAGCAGCTCCCCGCGACAGGGTGACGAGCAGTACTTC. This gives the protein CASSSPRQGDEQYF.

This sequence joins TRBV29-1 and TRBJ1-5, with 7 bases that match TRBD1. CDR1 is SQVTM and CDR2 is ANQGSEA in the germline V gene. The trim removed 6 bases at V and 3 bases at J, leaving 2 bases unmatched. The CDR3 length is 12 residues. CDR3 bases: TGCAGCGTGCAGGGGGACAATCAGCCCCAGCATTTT. Translating gives CSVQGDNQPQHF.